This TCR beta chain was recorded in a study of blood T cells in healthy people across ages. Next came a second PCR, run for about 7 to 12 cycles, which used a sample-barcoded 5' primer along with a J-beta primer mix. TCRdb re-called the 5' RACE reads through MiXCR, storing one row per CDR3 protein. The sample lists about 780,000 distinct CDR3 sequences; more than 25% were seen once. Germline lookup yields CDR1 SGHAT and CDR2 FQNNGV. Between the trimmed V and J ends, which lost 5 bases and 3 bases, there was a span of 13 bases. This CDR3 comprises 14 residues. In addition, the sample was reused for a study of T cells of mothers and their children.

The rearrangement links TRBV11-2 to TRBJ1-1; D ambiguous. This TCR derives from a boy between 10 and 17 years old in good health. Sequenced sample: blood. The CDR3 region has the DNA TGTGCCAGCAGCACCCAACAGAGCTACACTGAAGCTTTCTTT. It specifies CASSTQQSYTEAFF.